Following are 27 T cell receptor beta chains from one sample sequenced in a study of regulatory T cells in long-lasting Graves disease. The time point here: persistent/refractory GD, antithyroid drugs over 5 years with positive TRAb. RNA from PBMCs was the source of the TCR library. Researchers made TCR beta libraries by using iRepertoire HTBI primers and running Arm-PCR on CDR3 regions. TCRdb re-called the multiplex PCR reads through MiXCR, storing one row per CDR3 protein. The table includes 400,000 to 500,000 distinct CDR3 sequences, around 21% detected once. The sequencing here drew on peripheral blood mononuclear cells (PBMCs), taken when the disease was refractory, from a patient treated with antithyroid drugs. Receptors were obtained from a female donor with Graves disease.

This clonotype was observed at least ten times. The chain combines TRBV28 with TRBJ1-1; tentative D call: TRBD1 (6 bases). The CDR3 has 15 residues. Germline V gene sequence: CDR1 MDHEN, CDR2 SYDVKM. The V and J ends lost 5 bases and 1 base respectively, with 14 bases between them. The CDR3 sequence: CASSPATGRNTEAFF. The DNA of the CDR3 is TGTGCCAGCAGTCCGGCCACAGGGAGGAACACTGAAGCTTTCTTT.

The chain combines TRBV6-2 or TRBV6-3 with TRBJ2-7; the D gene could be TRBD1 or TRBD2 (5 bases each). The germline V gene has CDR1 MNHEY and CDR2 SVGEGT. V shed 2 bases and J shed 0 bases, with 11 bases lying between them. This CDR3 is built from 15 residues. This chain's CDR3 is CASSYEGSSSYEQYF. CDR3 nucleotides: TGTGCCAGCAGTTACGAGGGGTCAAGCTCCTACGAGCAGTACTTC.

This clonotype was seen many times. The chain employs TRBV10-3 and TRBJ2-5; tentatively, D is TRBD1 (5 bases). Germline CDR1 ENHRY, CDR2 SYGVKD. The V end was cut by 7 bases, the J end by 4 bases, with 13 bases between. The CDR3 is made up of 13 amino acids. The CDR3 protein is CAITQGRGETQYF. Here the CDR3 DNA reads TGTGCCATCACCCAGGGAAGGGGAGAGACCCAGTACTTC.

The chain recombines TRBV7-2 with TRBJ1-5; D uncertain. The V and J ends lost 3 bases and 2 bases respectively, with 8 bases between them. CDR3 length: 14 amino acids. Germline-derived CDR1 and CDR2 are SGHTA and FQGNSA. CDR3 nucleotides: TGTGCCAGCAGCTTTCCGGGTGGCAATCAGCCCCAGCATTTT. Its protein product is CASSFPGGNQPQHF.

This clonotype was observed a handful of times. CDR3 bases: TGTGCCAGCAGTGAGGGGACAGAAGCTGGAAACACCATATATTTT. This translates into CASSEGTEAGNTIYF. The V and J genes are TRBV6-1 and TRBJ1-3, with 7 bases lining up with TRBD1. V was clipped by 3 bases and J by 2 bases; unmatched bases: 4. The CDR3 runs 15 residues. The germline gives CDR1 MNHNS, CDR2 SASEGT.

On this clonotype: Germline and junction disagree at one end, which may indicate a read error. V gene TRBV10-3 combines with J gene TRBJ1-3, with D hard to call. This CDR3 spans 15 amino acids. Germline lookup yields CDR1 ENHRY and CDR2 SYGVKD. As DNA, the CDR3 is TGTGCCATCAGACTTGACCCGACGATTGGAAGCACCATATATTTT. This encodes CAIRLDPTIGSTIYF.

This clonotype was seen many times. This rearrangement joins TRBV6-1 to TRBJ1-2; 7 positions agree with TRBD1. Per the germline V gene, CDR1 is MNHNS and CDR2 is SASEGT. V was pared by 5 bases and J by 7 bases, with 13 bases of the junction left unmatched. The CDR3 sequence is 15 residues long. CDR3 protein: CASSQLQGPRGGYTF. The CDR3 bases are TGTGCCAGCAGTCAACTACAGGGGCCAAGGGGTGGCTACACCTTC.

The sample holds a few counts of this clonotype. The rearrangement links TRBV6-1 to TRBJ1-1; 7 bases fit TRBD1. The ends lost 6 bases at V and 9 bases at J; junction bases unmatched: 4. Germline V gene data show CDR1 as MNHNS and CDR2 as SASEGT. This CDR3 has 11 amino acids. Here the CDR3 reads CASRDRVQAFF. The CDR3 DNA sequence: TGTGCCAGCAGAGACAGGGTTCAAGCTTTCTTT.

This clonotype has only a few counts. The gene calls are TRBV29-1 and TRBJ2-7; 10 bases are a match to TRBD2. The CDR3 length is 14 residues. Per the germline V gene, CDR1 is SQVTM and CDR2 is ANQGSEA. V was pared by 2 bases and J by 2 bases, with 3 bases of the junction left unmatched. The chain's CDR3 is CSVEKREGPYEQYF. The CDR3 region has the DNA TGCAGCGTTGAAAAGCGGGAGGGCCCCTACGAGCAGTACTTC.

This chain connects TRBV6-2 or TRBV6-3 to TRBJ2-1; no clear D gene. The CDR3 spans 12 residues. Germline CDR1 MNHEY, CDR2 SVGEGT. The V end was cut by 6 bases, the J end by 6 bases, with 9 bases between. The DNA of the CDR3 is TGTGCCAGCAGCAGGAGCGCCAATGAGCAGTTCTTC. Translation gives CASSRSANEQFF.

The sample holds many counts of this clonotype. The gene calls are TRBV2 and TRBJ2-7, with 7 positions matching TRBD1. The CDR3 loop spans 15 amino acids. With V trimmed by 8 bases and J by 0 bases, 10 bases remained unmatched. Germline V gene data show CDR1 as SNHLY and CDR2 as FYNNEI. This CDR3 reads CASLNRGRHSYEQYF. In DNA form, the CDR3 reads TGTGCCAGCTTAAACAGGGGCCGACACTCCTACGAGCAGTACTTC.

This CDR3 reads CASSDGGLQPQHF. The CDR3 nucleotides read TGCGCCAGCAGTGATGGGGGACTTCAGCCCCAGCATTTT. This chain connects TRBV10-2 to TRBJ1-5; tentative D call: TRBD1 (5 bases). Trimming cost V 3 bases and J 6 bases, with 9 bases left between them. Per germline, CDR1 WSHSY and CDR2 SAAADI. This CDR3 has 13 amino acids.

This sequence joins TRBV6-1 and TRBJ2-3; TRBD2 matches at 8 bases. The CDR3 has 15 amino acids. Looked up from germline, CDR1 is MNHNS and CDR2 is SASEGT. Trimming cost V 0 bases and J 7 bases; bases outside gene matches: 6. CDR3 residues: CASSEASGTRNTQYF. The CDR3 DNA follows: TGTGCCAGCAGTGAAGCTAGCGGGACTAGGAATACGCAGTATTTT.

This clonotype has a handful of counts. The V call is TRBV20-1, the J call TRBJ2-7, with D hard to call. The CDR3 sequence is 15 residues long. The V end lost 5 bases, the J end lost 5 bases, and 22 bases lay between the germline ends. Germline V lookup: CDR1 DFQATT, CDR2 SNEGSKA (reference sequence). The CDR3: CSADSEVFSRHEQYF. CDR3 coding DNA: TGCAGTGCTGATTCAGAAGTATTTAGCAGGCACGAGCAGTACTTC.

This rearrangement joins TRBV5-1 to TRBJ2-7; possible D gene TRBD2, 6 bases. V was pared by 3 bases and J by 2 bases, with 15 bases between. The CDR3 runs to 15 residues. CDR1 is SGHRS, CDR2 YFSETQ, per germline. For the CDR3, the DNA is TGCGCCAGCAGCTGGGGTTGGGACTCTACCTACGAGCAGTACTTC. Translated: CASSWGWDSTYEQYF.

The CDR3 DNA is TGTGCCAGTAGTATAGCTGGGGTTGAGAGACAGCCCCAGCATTTT. It translates to CASSIAGVERQPQHF. The genes are TRBV19 and TRBJ1-5; D is unresolved. The CDR3 is made up of 15 amino acids. Germline assignment: CDR1 LNHDA and CDR2 SQIVND (reference sequence). Trimming pared 1 base from V and 7 bases from J, leaving 14 bases between.

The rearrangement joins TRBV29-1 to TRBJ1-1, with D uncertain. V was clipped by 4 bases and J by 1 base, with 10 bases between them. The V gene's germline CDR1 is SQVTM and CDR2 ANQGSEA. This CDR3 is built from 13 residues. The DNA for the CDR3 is TGCAGCGTTGCCCGCAGTACGAACACTGAAGCTTTCTTT. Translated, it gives CSVARSTNTEAFF.

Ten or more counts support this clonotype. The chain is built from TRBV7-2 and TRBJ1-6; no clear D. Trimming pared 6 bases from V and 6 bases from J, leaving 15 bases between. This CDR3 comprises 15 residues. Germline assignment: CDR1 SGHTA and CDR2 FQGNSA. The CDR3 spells CASRNFVSSNSPLHF. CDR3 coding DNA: TGTGCCAGCAGAAACTTTGTCAGTAGTAATTCACCCCTCCACTTT.

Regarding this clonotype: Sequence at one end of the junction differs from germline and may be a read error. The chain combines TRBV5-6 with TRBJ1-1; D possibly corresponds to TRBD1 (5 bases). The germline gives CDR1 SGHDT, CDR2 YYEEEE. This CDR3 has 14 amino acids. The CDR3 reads CASSLGQLNTEVFF. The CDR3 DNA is TGTGCCAGCAGCTTGGGACAGTTGAACACTGAAGTTTTCTTT.

Written as DNA, the CDR3 is TGCGCCAGCACCCTCATAGGGGGAGAGACCCAGTACTTC. It encodes CASTLIGGETQYF. This chain joins TRBV5-1 and TRBJ2-5; D is perhaps TRBD1 (6 bases). Germline V CDR1 and CDR2: SGHRS, YFSETQ. This CDR3 has 13 amino acids. V was clipped by 6 bases and J by 4 bases, with 13 bases between them.

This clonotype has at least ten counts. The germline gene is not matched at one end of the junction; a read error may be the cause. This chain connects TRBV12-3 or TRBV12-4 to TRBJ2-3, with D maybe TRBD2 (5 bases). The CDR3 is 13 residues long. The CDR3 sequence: CASSLASTDTQYF. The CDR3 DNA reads TGTGCCAGCAGCTTAGCGAGCACAGATACGCAGTATTTT.

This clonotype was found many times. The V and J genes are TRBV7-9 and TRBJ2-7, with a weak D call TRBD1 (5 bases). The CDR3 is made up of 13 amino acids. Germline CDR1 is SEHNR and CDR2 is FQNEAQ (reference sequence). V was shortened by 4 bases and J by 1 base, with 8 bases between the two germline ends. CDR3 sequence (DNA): TGTGCCAGCAGCTCGCCAGGGTCCTACGAGCAGTACTTC. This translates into CASSSPGSYEQYF.

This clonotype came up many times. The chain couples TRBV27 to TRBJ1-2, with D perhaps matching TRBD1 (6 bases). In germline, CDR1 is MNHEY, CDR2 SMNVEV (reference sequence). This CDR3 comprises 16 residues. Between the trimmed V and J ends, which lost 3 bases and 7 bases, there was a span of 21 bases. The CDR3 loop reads CASSFRSGGGAGGYTF. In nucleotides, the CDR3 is TGTGCCAGCAGTTTCCGATCCGGGGGGGGCGCGGGTGGCTACACCTTC.

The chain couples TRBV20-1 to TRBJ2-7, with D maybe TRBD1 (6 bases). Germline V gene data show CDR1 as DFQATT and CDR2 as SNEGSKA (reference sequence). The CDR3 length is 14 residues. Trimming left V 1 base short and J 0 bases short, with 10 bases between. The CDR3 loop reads CSARASRGSYEQYF. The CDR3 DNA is TGCAGTGCTAGAGCTTCCAGGGGCTCCTACGAGCAGTACTTC.

CDR3 protein: CASSPNPLTGKGYTF. The CDR3 nucleotides are TGTGCCAGCAGTCCGAACCCACTTACAGGGAAGGGCTACACCTTC. The chain employs TRBV27 and TRBJ1-2; D perhaps matches TRBD1 (6 bases). CDR3 length equals 15 residues. CDR1 is MNHEY and CDR2 is SMNVEV in the germline V gene (reference sequence). Trimming took 5 bases from V and 8 from J, leaving 21 bases between them.

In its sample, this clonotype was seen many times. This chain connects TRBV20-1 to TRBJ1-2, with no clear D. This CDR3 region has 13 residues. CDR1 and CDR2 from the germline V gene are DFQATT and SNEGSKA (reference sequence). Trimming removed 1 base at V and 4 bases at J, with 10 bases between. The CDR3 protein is CSARVNSRYGYTF. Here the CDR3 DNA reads TGCAGTGCTAGAGTAAACAGCCGCTATGGCTACACCTTC.

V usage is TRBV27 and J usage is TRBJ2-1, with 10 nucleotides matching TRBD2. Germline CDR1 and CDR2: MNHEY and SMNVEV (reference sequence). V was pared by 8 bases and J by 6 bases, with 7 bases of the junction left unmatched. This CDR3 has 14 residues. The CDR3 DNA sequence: TGTGCCAGCGGGCCTAGCGGGAGATTCAATGAGCAGTTCTTC. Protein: CASGPSGRFNEQFF.